These 11 T cell receptor beta chains originate from one sample sequenced in a study of blood T cell repertoires in COVID-19. The table came from immunoSEQ multiplex PCR; TCRdb's copy has only in-frame clones and leaves some out. Among some 68,000 clones, about 90% were seen once, and the ten largest hold 0.4% to 0.55%. Specimen: peripheral blood. All receptors come from a man aged 45 to 65 with COVID-19, enrolled during active disease.

This sequence joins TRBV12-5 and TRBJ2-5; 8 nucleotides match TRBD1. The CDR3 contains 13 residues. The trim removed 4 bases at V and 5 bases at J, leaving 3 bases unmatched. Germline CDR1 is LGHNT and CDR2 is FRNRAP. CDR3 sequence (DNA): TGTGCTAGTGGTTCAGGGGGCAAGGAGACCCAGTACTTC. This sequence encodes CASGSGGKETQYF.

The chain uses TRBV7-2 and TRBJ2-7, with D hard to call. Per germline, CDR1 SGHTA and CDR2 FQGNSA. The CDR3 sequence is 15 residues long. Deletions cut 0 bases from V and 4 bases from J, with 13 bases between. CDR3 nucleotide sequence: TGTGCCAGCAGCTTAGCGTACGGGTCCGGATACGAGCAGTACTTC. It is translated as CASSLAYGSGYEQYF. Full variable domain (missing parts from reference TRBV7-2 and TRBJ2-7): GAGVSQSPSNKVTEKGKDVELRCDPISGHTALYWYRQSLGQGLEFLIYFQGNSAPDKSGLPSDRFSAERTGGSVSTLTIQRTQQEDSAVYLCASSLAYGSGYEQYFGPGTRLTVT.

The V gene is TRBV6-4, the J gene TRBJ1-1; D unresolved. The CDR3 extends over 14 amino acids. Germline V gives CDR1 MRHNA, CDR2 SNTAGT. Trimming took 0 bases from V and 9 from J, leaving 14 bases between them. In DNA, the CDR3 is TGTGCCAGCAGTGACTCTTCCACTGGTATTAAAGCTTTCTTT. It translates to CASSDSSTGIKAFF.

This clone appeared once. J is TRBJ2-1 and V is TRBV9; D is perhaps TRBD2 (6 bases). This CDR3 region has 15 residues. The V end lost 4 bases, the J end lost 2 bases, and 13 bases lay between the germline ends. Germline CDR1 is SGDLS and CDR2 is YYNGEE. The CDR3 nucleotides read TGTGCCAGCAGCATCTACGGGGGAACCTACAATGAGCAGTTCTTC. Residues: CASSIYGGTYNEQFF.

This clone was detected a few times. The chain is built from TRBV29-1 and TRBJ2-7; 9 nucleotides agree with TRBD1. With 1 base clipped from V and 4 bases from J, the junction kept 5 bases outside the gene matches. This CDR3 comprises 14 residues. The germline V gene encodes CDR1 SQVTM and CDR2 ANQGSEA. The CDR3 reads CSVEGGTGQYEQYF. The CDR3 DNA follows: TGCAGCGTTGAAGGCGGGACAGGGCAGTACGAGCAGTACTTC.

In DNA form, the CDR3 reads TGTGCCATCAGTGACGACAGGGAAAGGGCTTTCTTT. It translates to CAISDDRERAFF. V is TRBV10-3 and J is TRBJ1-1; TRBD1 matches at 7 bases. There are 12 residues in the CDR3. V lost 3 bases to trimming and J lost 11 bases; unmatched junction nucleotides: 6. Germline V lookup: CDR1 ENHRY, CDR2 SYGVKD.

This chain connects TRBV12-5 to TRBJ1-5; maybe TRBD1 (6 bases). CDR1 LGHNT and CDR2 FRNRAP come from the germline V gene. The V gene lost 2 bases and the J gene lost 2 bases, with 25 bases spanning the gap. The CDR3 has 20 amino acids. The CDR3 bases are TGTGCTAGTGGTTTGTCGCCAGGGGTAGGCCTGACGTTGGGCAATCAGCCCCAGCATTTT. It specifies CASGLSPGVGLTLGNQPQHF. Supplemented by reference TRBV12-5 and TRBJ1-5, the full variable domain reads DARVTQTPRHKVTEMGQEVTMRCQPILGHNTVFWYRQTMMQGLELLAYFRNRAPLDDSGMPKDRFSAEMPDATLATLKIQPSEPRDSAVYFCASGLSPGVGLTLGNQPQHFGDGTRLSIL.

This rearrangement joins TRBV28 to TRBJ2-3; TRBD2 matches 10 bases. This CDR3 spans 16 amino acids. Germline CDR1 reads MDHEN; CDR2 reads SYDVKM. V gave up 6 bases and J gave up 4 bases; unmatched junction bases: 10. The CDR3 DNA sequence: TGTGCCAGCAGGTCATCTAGCGGGAGTAGGGCAGATACGCAGTATTTT. This codes for CASRSSSGSRADTQYF.

The chain recombines TRBV9 with TRBJ2-1, with 7 bases aligning to TRBD2. This CDR3 contains 16 residues. Germline CDR1 SGDLS, CDR2 YYNGEE. Unmatched junction bases numbered 8, after V lost 3 bases and J lost 2 bases. CDR3 nucleotide sequence: TGTGCCAGCAGCGCCCGGGACTACCCTCCCTACAATGAGCAGTTCTTC. It translates to CASSARDYPPYNEQFF.

The gene calls are TRBV2 and TRBJ2-2; 7 bases agree with TRBD1. The CDR3 runs 15 residues. The ends lost 7 bases at V and 0 bases at J; junction bases unmatched: 5. CDR1 and CDR2 (germline): SNHLY, FYNNEI. The CDR3 DNA follows: TGTGCCAGCATCCCCGGGACAGCGAACACCGGGGAGCTGTTTTTT. Its translation is CASIPGTANTGELFF.

The genes are TRBV2 and TRBJ2-2, with D unclear. V gave up 6 bases and J gave up 4 bases, with 12 bases separating them. This CDR3 is built from 14 residues. Germline V lookup: CDR1 SNHLY, CDR2 FYNNEI. The CDR3, as DNA: TGTGCCAGCAGAGCTGTCACGGTCACCGGGGAGCTGTTTTTT. As protein: CASRAVTVTGELFF. The whole variable domain, remainder taken from reference TRBV2 and TRBJ2-2, is EPEVTQTPSHQVTQMGQEVILRCVPISNHLYFYWYRQILGQKVEFLVSFYNNEISEKSEIFDDQFSVERPDGSNFTLKIRSTKLEDSAMYFCASRAVTVTGELFFGEGSRLTVL.